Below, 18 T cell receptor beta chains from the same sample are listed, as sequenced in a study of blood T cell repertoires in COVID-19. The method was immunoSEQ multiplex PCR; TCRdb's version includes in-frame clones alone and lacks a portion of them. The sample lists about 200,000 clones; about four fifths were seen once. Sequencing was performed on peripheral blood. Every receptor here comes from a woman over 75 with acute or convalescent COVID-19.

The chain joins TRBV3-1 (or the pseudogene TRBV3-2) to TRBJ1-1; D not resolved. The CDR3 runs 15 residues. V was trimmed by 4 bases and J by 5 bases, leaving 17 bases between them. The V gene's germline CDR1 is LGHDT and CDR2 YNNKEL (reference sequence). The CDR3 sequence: CASSPPRGRKTEAFF. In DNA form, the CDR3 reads TGTGCCAGCAGCCCGCCCCGGGGTAGGAAGACTGAAGCTTTCTTT.

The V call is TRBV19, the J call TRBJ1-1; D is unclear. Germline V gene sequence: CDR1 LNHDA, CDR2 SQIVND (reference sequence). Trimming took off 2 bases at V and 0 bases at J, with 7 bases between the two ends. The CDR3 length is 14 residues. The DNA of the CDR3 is TGTGCCAGTAGTATAAAACAGATGAACACTGAAGCTTTCTTT. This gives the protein CASSIKQMNTEAFF.

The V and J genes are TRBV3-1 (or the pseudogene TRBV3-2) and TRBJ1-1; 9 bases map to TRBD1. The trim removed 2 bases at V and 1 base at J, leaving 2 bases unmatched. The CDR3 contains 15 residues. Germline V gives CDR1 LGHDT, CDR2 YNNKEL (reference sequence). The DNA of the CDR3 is TGTGCCAGCAGCCAACCGGGACAGGGGAACACTGAAGCTTTCTTT. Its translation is CASSQPGQGNTEAFF.

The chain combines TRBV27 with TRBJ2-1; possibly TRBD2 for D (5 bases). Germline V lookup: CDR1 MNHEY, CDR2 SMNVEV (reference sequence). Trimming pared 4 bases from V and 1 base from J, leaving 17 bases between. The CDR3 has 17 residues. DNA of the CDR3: TGTGCCAGCAGTTCCGGCTTCCGGGGTTGGTCCTACAATGAGCAGTTCTTC. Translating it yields CASSSGFRGWSYNEQFF.

CDR3 amino acids: CASGGVLAGVGETQYF. As DNA, the CDR3 is TGTGCCAGCGGGGGGGTTCTAGCGGGAGTTGGAGAGACCCAGTACTTC. This rearrangement joins TRBV25-1 to TRBJ2-5, with TRBD2 matching 10 bases. The CDR3 consists of 16 residues. The V gene's germline CDR1 is MGHDK and CDR2 SYGVNS. The J segment lost 4 bases and the V segment lost 8 bases, leaving 13 bases of the junction unmatched.

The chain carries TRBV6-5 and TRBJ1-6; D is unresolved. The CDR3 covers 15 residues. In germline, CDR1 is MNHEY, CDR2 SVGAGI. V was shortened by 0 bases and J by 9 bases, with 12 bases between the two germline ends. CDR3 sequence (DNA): TGTGCCAGCAGTTACTCTAGGCAGGTCGGTTCACCCCTCCACTTT. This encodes CASSYSRQVGSPLHF.

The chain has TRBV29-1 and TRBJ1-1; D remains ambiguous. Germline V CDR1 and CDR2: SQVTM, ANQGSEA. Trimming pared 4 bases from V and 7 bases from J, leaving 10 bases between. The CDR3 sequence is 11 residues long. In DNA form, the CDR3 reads TGCAGCGTTGCCGGGGAGGGTGAAGCTTTCTTT. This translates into CSVAGEGEAFF.

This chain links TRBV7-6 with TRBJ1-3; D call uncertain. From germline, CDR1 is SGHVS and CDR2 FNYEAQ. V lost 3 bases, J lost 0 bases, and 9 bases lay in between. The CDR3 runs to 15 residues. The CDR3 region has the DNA TGTGCCAGCAGCTTGTACAGTGGCTCTGGAAACACCATATATTTT. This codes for CASSLYSGSGNTIYF.

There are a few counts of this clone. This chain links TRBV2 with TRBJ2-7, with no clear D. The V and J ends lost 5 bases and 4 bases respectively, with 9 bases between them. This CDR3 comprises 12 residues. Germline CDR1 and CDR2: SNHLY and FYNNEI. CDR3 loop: CASSQESYEQYF. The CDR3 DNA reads TGTGCCAGCAGTCAGGAATCTTACGAGCAGTACTTC.

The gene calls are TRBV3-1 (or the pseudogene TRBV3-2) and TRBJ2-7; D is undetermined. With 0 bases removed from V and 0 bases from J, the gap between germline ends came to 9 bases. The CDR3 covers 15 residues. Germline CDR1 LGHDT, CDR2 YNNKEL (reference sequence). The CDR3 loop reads CASSQEPRSSYEQYF. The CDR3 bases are TGTGCCAGCAGCCAAGAGCCCCGTAGCTCCTACGAGCAGTACTTC.

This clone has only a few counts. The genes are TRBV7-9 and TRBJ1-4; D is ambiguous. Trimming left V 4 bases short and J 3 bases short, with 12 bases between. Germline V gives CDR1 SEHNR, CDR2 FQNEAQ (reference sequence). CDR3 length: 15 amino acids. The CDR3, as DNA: TGTGCCAGCAGCTCCTGGGAGGCGGCTAATGAAAAACTGTTTTTT. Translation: CASSSWEAANEKLFF. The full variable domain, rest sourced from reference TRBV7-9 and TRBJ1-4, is DTGVSQNPRHKITKRGQNVTFRCDPISEHNRLYWYRQTLGQGPEFLTYFQNEAQLEKSRLLSDRFSAERPKGSFSTLEIQRTEQGDSAMYLCASSSWEAANEKLFFGSGTQLSVL.

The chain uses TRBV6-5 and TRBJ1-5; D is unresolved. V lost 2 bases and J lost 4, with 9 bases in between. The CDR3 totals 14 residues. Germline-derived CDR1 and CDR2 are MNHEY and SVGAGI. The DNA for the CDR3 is TGTGCCAGCAGTTACAGGGCGGGGAATCAGCCCCAGCATTTT. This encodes CASSYRAGNQPQHF.

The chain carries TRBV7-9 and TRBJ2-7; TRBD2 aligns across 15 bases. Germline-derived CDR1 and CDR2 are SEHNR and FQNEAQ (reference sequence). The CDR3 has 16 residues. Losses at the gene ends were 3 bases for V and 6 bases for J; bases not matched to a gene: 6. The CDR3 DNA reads TGTGCCAGCAGCTTCAATTCGGGACTAGCGGGAGGCGAGCAGTACTTC. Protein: CASSFNSGLAGGEQYF.

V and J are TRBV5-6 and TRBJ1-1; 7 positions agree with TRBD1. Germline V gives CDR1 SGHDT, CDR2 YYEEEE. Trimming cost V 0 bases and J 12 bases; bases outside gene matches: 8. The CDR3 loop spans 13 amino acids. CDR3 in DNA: TGTGCCAGCAGCTTGGTTGGGACAGAGGAAACTTTCTTT. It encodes CASSLVGTEETFF.

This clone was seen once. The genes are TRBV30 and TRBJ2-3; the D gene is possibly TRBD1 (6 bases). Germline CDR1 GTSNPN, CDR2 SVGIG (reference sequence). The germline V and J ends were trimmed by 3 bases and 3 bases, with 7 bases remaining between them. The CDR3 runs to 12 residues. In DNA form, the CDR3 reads TGTGCCTGGAGGACAGGTACAGATACGCAGTATTTT. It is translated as CAWRTGTDTQYF.

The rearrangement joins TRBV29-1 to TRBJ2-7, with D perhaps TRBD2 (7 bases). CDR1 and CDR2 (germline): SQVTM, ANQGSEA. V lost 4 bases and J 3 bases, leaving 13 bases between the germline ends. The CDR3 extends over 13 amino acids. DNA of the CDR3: TGCAGCGTTGGAGGGGGGGCCTTCTACGAGCAGTACTTC. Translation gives CSVGGGAFYEQYF.

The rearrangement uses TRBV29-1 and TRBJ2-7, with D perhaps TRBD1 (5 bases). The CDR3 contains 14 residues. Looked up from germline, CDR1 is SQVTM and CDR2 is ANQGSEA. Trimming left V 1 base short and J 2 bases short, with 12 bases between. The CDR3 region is CSVEGGKGAYEQYF. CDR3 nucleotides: TGCAGCGTTGAAGGTGGAAAAGGGGCCTACGAGCAGTACTTC.

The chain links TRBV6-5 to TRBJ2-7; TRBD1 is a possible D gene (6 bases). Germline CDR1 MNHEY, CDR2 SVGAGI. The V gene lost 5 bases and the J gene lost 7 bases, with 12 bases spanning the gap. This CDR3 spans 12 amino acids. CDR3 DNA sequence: TGTGCCAGCAGTAGGGTCGGGACAGAGCAGTACTTC. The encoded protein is CASSRVGTEQYF.